The clone carrying this T cell receptor beta chain was seen at least ten times. Amplified TCR beta CDR3 regions came from RNA transcripts. Initially, a first-round RT-PCR of the TCR CDR3 employed the HTBI primer set. Each CDR3 protein gets one entry after TCRdb re-called the multiplex PCR reads with MiXCR. The sample shows roughly 290,000 distinct CDR3 sequences, approximately 12% of them seen only once. There are 17 residues in the CDR3. Germline assignment: CDR1 LGHNT and CDR2 FRNRAP. The J segment lost 4 bases and the V segment lost 0 bases, leaving 5 bases of the junction unmatched. These data belong to a study of T cells in Graves' hyperthyroidism and ophthalmopathy. Diagnoses used clinical symptoms, serum thyroxine and TRAb, thyroid ultrasound and orbital computed tomography.

The TCR was taken from a young woman with Graves' hyperthyroidism that later progressed to Graves' ophthalmopathy. The V call is TRBV12-5, the J call TRBJ2-3; 12 bases map to TRBD2. Specimen: blood. The CDR3 nucleotides are TGTGCTAGTGGTTTGGTCCAAACTAGCGGGAGGCCAGATACGCAGTATTTT. This codes for CASGLVQTSGRPDTQYF.